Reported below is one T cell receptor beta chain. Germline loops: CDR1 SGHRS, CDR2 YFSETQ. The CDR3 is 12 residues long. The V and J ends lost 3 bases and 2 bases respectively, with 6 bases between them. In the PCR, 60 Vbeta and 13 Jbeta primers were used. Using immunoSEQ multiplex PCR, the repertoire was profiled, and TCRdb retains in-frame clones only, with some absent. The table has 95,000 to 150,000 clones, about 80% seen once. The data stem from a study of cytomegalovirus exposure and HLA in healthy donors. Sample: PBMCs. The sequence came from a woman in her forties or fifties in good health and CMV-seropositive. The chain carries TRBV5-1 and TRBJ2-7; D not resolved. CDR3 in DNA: TGCGCCAGCAGCTCCCAGGCCTACGAGCAGTACTTC. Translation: CASSSQAYEQYF.